The 5 T cell receptor beta chains presented below share a single source sample, sequenced in a study of shared clonotypes between healthy human individuals. Selected positively for CCR7 and CD45RO-negative, naive CD8 cells excluded terminally differentiated effector memory CD45RA+ cells. The repertoire was sequenced with immunoSEQ multiplex PCR; TCRdb's copy has only in-frame clones and lacks some. In the table there are some 2 million clones, 85% to 95% of which are singletons. Sample: naive CD8+ T cells sorted from blood. These receptor sequences come from a man younger than 35 in good health.

This chain connects TRBV29-1 to TRBJ2-7; D is perhaps TRBD2 (6 bases). This CDR3 is built from 14 residues. Germline lookup yields CDR1 SQVTM and CDR2 ANQGSEA. Trimming removed 2 bases at V and 0 bases at J, with 11 bases between. CDR3 amino acids: CSVESRESSYEQYF. CDR3 bases: TGCAGCGTTGAAAGCCGGGAGAGCTCCTACGAGCAGTACTTC.

The chain employs TRBV10-2 and TRBJ2-7; D is possibly TRBD2 (6 bases). The CDR3 runs 13 residues. Germline CDR1 WSHSY, CDR2 SAAADI. The V end lost 8 bases, the J end lost 3 bases, and 14 bases lay between the germline ends. The CDR3 DNA reads TGCGCCAGCGAAGGTACGGACTACTACGAGCAGTACTTC. Translation: CASEGTDYYEQYF.

V usage is TRBV7-9 and J usage is TRBJ1-4, with D possibly matching TRBD1 (5 bases). V gave up 0 bases and J gave up 3 bases, with 11 bases separating them. This CDR3 has 16 residues. Germline CDR1 is SEHNR and CDR2 is FQNEAQ (reference sequence). The CDR3 sequence: CASSLASGTPNEKLFF. The DNA for the CDR3 is TGTGCCAGCAGCTTAGCTTCCGGGACCCCTAATGAAAAACTGTTTTTT.

The DNA for the CDR3 is TGTGCCAGCAGTTACTTGGGACAAGAGAACACCGGGGAGCTGTTTTTT. It is translated as CASSYLGQENTGELFF. The rearrangement joins TRBV6-5 to TRBJ2-2; D might be TRBD1 (6 bases). V was clipped by 1 base and J by 1 base, with 10 bases between them. Germline V lookup: CDR1 MNHEY, CDR2 SVGAGI. This CDR3 is built from 16 residues.

This clone came up once. J is TRBJ1-3 and V is TRBV14; D perhaps matches TRBD1 (5 bases). CDR1 and CDR2 (germline): SGHDN, FVKESK. The CDR3 has 19 residues. Trimming stripped 0 bases from V and 4 bases from J, with 22 bases between. The CDR3 sequence is CASSQDLTWDSTSGNTIYF. CDR3 nucleotide sequence: TGTGCCAGCAGCCAAGATCTTACCTGGGACTCCACGTCGGGAAACACCATATATTTT.